These 32 T cell receptor beta chains were all obtained from the same sample, sequenced in a study of tumor-infiltrating lymphocytes in primary liver carcinoma (TCRdb year 2017). TCRdb shows the sequencer as Illumina HiSeq 2500. TCRbeta-specific cDNA was reverse-transcribed from 500 ng total RNA using a constant-region primer and ProtoScript II reverse transcriptase. Three nested multiplex PCR rounds, following a slightly modified ARM-PCR procedure, were used to build the TCRbeta libraries. The first two PCR rounds used multiplex TRBV1-TRBV30 forward primers with a Cbeta reverse primer, each for around 10 cycles. The public reads were reanalyzed by TCRdb: fastp trimming at Q25, MiXCR alignment, in-frame beta chains only. Under each unique CDR3 protein, matching rows form one entry showing the most common genes and DNA. The sample has approximately 110,000 distinct CDR3 sequences on record, about 59% of them singletons. The biggest ten clones account for approximately 9.9% of the sample.

Total RNA and DNA were co-extracted from about 20-30 mg of bulk tissue with the AllPrep DNA/RNA mini kit, without cell sorting. Sequencing was performed on liver tumor tissue from sampling region 1. According to the study, the label for this sample's cell subset or site signals: tumor region T1, superior pole. These receptor sequences come from a woman in her sixties with primary liver carcinoma and hepatitis B virus infection.

This clonotype was detected ten times or more. The rearrangement links TRBV28 to TRBJ2-5; 8 nucleotides line up with TRBD1. With V trimmed by 5 bases and J by 6 bases, 8 bases remained unmatched. The CDR3 length is 14 residues. The germline CDR1 and CDR2 sequences are MDHEN and SYDVKM. The CDR3 is CASSNPGGMKTQYF. Here the CDR3 DNA reads TGTGCCAGCAGTAACCCAGGGGGCATGAAGACCCAGTACTTC. Full variable domain (remainder filled in from reference TRBV28 and TRBJ2-5): DVKVTQSSRYLVKRTGEKVFLECVQDMDHENMFWYRQDPGLGLRLIYFSYDVKMKEKGDIPEGYSVSREKKERFSLILESASTNQTSMYLCASSNPGGMKTQYFGPGTRLLVL.

The chain links TRBV28 to TRBJ1-2; no clear D gene. CDR3 length: 12 amino acids. V shed 4 bases and J shed 0 bases, with 3 bases lying between them. Germline CDR1 reads MDHEN; CDR2 reads SYDVKM. The CDR3 DNA is TGTGCCAGCAGTTCCACTAACTATGGCTACACCTTC. This encodes CASSSTNYGYTF.

This clonotype was counted only a few times. The V gene is TRBV28, the J gene TRBJ2-1; TRBD1 or TRBD2 may be the D gene (7 bases each). Trimming pared 5 bases from V and 8 bases from J, leaving 16 bases between. The CDR3 sequence is 14 residues long. Germline V gives CDR1 MDHEN, CDR2 SYDVKM. CDR3 in amino acids: CASSLLAGGDEQFF. The CDR3 region has the DNA TGTGCCAGCAGTCTCTTGGCAGGGGGGGATGAGCAGTTCTTC.

On this clonotype itself: Since a much larger clone is just one base distant, this may be a read error. The V and J genes are TRBV12-3 or TRBV12-4 and TRBJ2-1; 12 nucleotides match TRBD2. This CDR3 is built from 15 residues. This CDR3 reads CASSLAGGSLDEQFF. The CDR3, as DNA: TGTGCCAGCAGTCTAGCGGGAGGGTCCCTGGATGAGCAGTTCTTC.

V gene TRBV7-3 combines with J gene TRBJ2-3; 8 bases are shared with TRBD2. Germline CDR1 is SGHTA and CDR2 is FQGTGA. Trimming cost V 3 bases and J 4 bases; bases outside gene matches: 3. The CDR3 runs 14 residues. The CDR3 here is CASSLSSGADTQYF. CDR3 in DNA: TGTGCCAGCAGCTTGAGTAGCGGGGCAGATACGCAGTATTTT.

The chain joins TRBV11-2 to TRBJ2-3; no reliable D call. With 2 bases removed from V and 5 bases from J, the gap between germline ends came to 11 bases. CDR1 is SGHAT, CDR2 FQNNGV, per germline. The length of the CDR3 is 14 residues. The CDR3 loop is CASSLHRNIDTQYF. The CDR3 DNA sequence: TGTGCCAGCAGCTTACATCGGAACATAGATACGCAGTATTTT.

As for this clonotype: A much larger clone is a single base away; this may be a read error. The V gene is TRBV12-3 or TRBV12-4, the J gene TRBJ2-3; the D is unclear. Trimming cost V 3 bases and J 2 bases, with 6 bases left between them. This CDR3 contains 13 residues. The CDR3 DNA sequence: TGTGCCAGCAGTTTCCATAACACAGATACGCAGTATTTT. It is translated as CASSFHNTDTQYF.

Points on this clonotype: A much more abundant neighbour one base away suggests this may be a read error. The rearrangement uses TRBV5-4 and TRBJ2-1; TRBD1 matches at 9 bases. CDR3 length: 16 amino acids. The germline V gene has CDR1 SGHNT and CDR2 YYREEE (reference sequence). CDR3 sequence reads: CVSSPGGTGSSNEQFF. DNA of the CDR3: TGTGTCAGCAGCCCCGGAGGGACAGGGTCATCAAATGAGCAGTTCTTC.

In regard to this clonotype: One junction end disagrees with the germline gene, perhaps due to a read error. This rearrangement joins TRBV30 to TRBJ1-1; D uncertain. CDR3 length: 14 residues. Germline assignment: CDR1 GTSNPN and CDR2 SVGIG (reference sequence). CDR3 nucleotide sequence: TGTGTCTGGAGGACCGGTTACAGCAACACTGAAGCTTTCTTT. Its translation: CVWRTGYSNTEAFF.

The V gene is TRBV28, the J gene TRBJ2-7, with TRBD1 matching 9 bases. The V segment lost 6 bases and the J segment 3 bases; nucleotides outside the gene matches: 9. The CDR3 consists of 15 residues. CDR1 and CDR2 from the germline V gene are MDHEN and SYDVKM. CDR3 DNA: TGTGCCAGCAGGGAAGCCGGGACAGGGATCTACGAGCAGTACTTC. This sequence encodes CASREAGTGIYEQYF.

A word on this clonotype: A read error may account for a junction end that differs from germline. The V call is TRBV11-3, the J call TRBJ2-7; 10 bases map to TRBD1. This CDR3 contains 14 residues. Germline CDR1 SGHNT, CDR2 YENEEA. This CDR3 reads CASSRDRGRREQYF. In nucleotides, the CDR3 is TGTGCCAGCAGCCGCGACAGGGGGCGTCGGGAGCAATACTTC.

Points on this clonotype: A much bigger clone sits one base away, suggesting this may be a read error. The chain carries TRBV12-3 or TRBV12-4 and TRBJ1-2; 8 nucleotides match TRBD1. CDR3 length: 15 amino acids. V lost 3 bases and J lost 5; bases outside the gene matches: 8. The CDR3 here is CASSLDRVYLYGYTF. The CDR3 region has the DNA TGTGCCAGCAGTTTGGACAGGGTATATTTATATGGCTACACCTTC.

This clonotype showed up just a few times. The chain recombines TRBV7-8 with TRBJ2-7; D call uncertain. The CDR3 runs 13 residues. Germline-derived CDR1 and CDR2 are SGHVS and FQNEAQ. V lost 3 bases and J 0 bases, leaving 6 bases between the germline ends. CDR3 nucleotides: TGTGCCAGCAGCTTTGACGGCTCCTACGAGCAGTACTTC. This translates into CASSFDGSYEQYF.

The genes are TRBV19 and TRBJ1-5; D is unresolved. The CDR3 contains 18 residues. V lost 5 bases, J lost 12 bases, and 32 bases lay in between. Germline assignment: CDR1 LNHDA and CDR2 SQIVND (reference sequence). The CDR3 loop is CASSWELRPWDQSASQHF. The CDR3, as DNA: TGTGCCAGTAGTTGGGAACTGCGCCCATGGGATCAATCGGCGAGCCAGCATTTT.

Note on this clonotype: A much larger clone differs from this one at a single base, so this may be a read error. The chain has TRBV29-1 and TRBJ2-1; maybe TRBD2 (6 bases). V was clipped by 0 bases and J by 10 bases, with 13 bases between them. This CDR3 is built from 13 residues. Germline V CDR1 and CDR2: SQVTM, ANQGSEA. DNA of the CDR3: TGCAGCGTTGAAGAGCGGGGTCTTAAGGAGCAGTTCTTC. Its translation: CSVEERGLKEQFF.

This clonotype was counted once. This sequence joins TRBV29-1 and TRBJ2-3; 8 bases line up with TRBD1. The CDR3 length is 10 residues. Germline assignment: CDR1 SQVTM and CDR2 ANQGSEA. The V and J ends lost 6 bases and 14 bases, in that order; junction bases with no gene match: 7. The CDR3, as DNA: TGCAGCGTGGACAGGGAGAGAGTGTATTTT. Its protein is CSVDRERVYF.

The chain couples TRBV7-9 to TRBJ2-2; D not resolved. V lost 5 bases, J lost 6 bases, and 7 bases lay in between. The germline gives CDR1 SEHNR, CDR2 FQNEAQ (reference sequence). CDR3 size: 12 residues. CDR3 nucleotide sequence: TGTGCCAGCAGCCTGCTAGCCGGGGAGCTGTTTTTT. Its translation is CASSLLAGELFF.

With regard to this clonotype: The conserved closing phenylalanine or tryptophan is absent in this CDR3, likely reflecting a read error. V and J are TRBV11-3 and TRBJ2-2, with 16 bases lining up with TRBD2. The CDR3 is 18 amino acids. Germline CDR1 SGHNT, CDR2 YENEEA. The ends lost 6 bases at V and 5 bases at J; junction bases unmatched: 9. CDR3 sequence (DNA): TGTGCCAGCAGAGAGGGACTAGCGGGAGGGCAAAGGACCGGGGAGCTGTTTATT. It translates to CASREGLAGGQRTGELFI.

This clonotype has a count of ten or more. The chain is built from TRBV12-5 and TRBJ2-7; 10 bases fit TRBD1. The germline gives CDR1 LGHNT, CDR2 FRNRAP. V was clipped by 4 bases and J by 4 bases; unmatched bases: 4. This CDR3 region has 14 residues. CDR3 sequence (DNA): TGTGCTAGTGGTTCGACAGGGGGCTCTTACGAGCAGTACTTC. It yields the protein CASGSTGGSYEQYF.

About this clonotype itself: A single base separates this from a much larger clone, so it may be a read error. DNA for the CDR3: TGTGCCAGCACCTCGGACTTGAGTACAGGGTACAACTATGGCCACACCTTC. Protein sequence: CASTSDLSTGYNYGHTF. V is TRBV12-3 or TRBV12-4 and J is TRBJ1-2; tentative D call: TRBD1 (6 bases). The CDR3 covers 17 residues.

Notes on this clonotype: Since no conserved phenylalanine or tryptophan closes the CDR3, a read error is the likely cause. This rearrangement joins TRBV6-1 to TRBJ1-1, with D perhaps TRBD1 (5 bases). Germline-derived CDR1 and CDR2 are MNHNS and SASEGT. This CDR3 is built from 14 residues. Trimming took off 6 bases at V and 5 bases at J, with 16 bases between the two ends. The CDR3 coding sequence is TGTGCCAGCAGGATTCATGGGGCGGATACTGAAGCTTTCTTA. As protein: CASRIHGADTEAFL.

Comments on this clonotype: This could be a read error, since a much larger clone is one nucleotide away. The V call is TRBV10-3, the J call TRBJ2-6; TRBD1 agrees at 7 bases. The CDR3 contains 15 residues. V trimming: 6 bases; J trimming: 5 bases; junction bases outside the gene matches: 7. The V gene's germline CDR1 is ENHRY and CDR2 SYGVKD. As DNA, the CDR3 is TGTGCCATCAGCGAAGGACAGGCCCGGGCCAACGTCCTGACTTTC. This encodes CAISEGQARANVLTF.

The chain combines TRBV6-2 or TRBV6-3 with TRBJ2-1, with 8 positions matching TRBD2. This CDR3 has 13 amino acids. V lost 8 bases to trimming and J lost 13 bases; unmatched junction nucleotides: 13. The germline CDR1 and CDR2 sequences are MNHEY and SVGEGT. The CDR3: CASRLAGSGPQFF. CDR3 DNA sequence: TGTGCCAGCCGGCTAGCGGGTTCCGGACCACAGTTCTTC.

For this clonotype: The junction departs from germline at one end; a sequencing error may be responsible. The rearrangement joins TRBV4-2 to TRBJ2-2; 10 nucleotides line up with TRBD1. The CDR3 loop spans 15 amino acids. CDR1 and CDR2 (germline): LGHNA, YNFKEQ. CDR3 coding DNA: TGTACCAGCAGCTCAGGGACAGGGGCAGCCGGGGGGCTGTTTTTT. Protein sequence: CTSSSGTGAAGGLFF.

This clonotype was recorded only once. The chain employs TRBV7-9 and TRBJ2-5, with TRBD1 as a possible D gene (6 bases). The CDR3 is made up of 14 amino acids. The germline CDR1 and CDR2 sequences are SEHNR and FQNEAQ (reference sequence). The CDR3, as DNA: TGTATCAGCAGCCCCGACAGGACTCAAGAGACCCAGTACTTC. This translates into CISSPDRTQETQYF.

This sequence joins TRBV11-2 and TRBJ2-1; tentatively, D is TRBD1 (6 bases). This CDR3 spans 15 amino acids. Trimming removed 8 bases at V and 8 bases at J, with 22 bases between. CDR1 SGHAT and CDR2 FQNNGV come from the germline V gene. In DNA form, the CDR3 reads TGTGCCAGCTTAGATCTGACGGGTGGGGGCGATGAGCAGTTCTTC. Translating it yields CASLDLTGGGDEQFF.

The CDR3 coding sequence is TGTGCCAGCACCTCTGGACTAGTGGGAGGGCCCGGCGGGGAGCTGTTTTTT. Encoded protein: CASTSGLVGGPGGELFF. The genes are TRBV11-3 and TRBJ2-2, with 7 bases fitting TRBD2. CDR3 length: 17 amino acids. With V trimmed by 7 bases and J by 7 bases, 18 bases remained unmatched. From germline, CDR1 is SGHNT and CDR2 YENEEA.

This clonotype was seen a handful of times. This chain uses TRBV28 with TRBJ1-2, with D unresolved. Between the trimmed V and J ends, which lost 4 bases and 5 bases, there was a span of 5 bases. The germline V gene encodes CDR1 MDHEN and CDR2 SYDVKM. The CDR3 runs to 11 residues. For the CDR3, the DNA is TGTGCCAGCAGTTCTGAATATGGCTACACCTTC. As protein: CASSSEYGYTF.

There are a few counts of this clonotype. The genes are TRBV13 and TRBJ2-7; unclear D gene. The CDR3 is 14 residues long. V was shortened by 3 bases and J by 6 bases, with 15 bases between the two germline ends. From germline, CDR1 is PRHDT and CDR2 FYEKMQ (reference sequence). The CDR3 sequence is CASSFSDRTGEQYF. In nucleotides, the CDR3 is TGTGCCAGCAGCTTCAGCGACCGAACCGGCGAGCAGTACTTC.

Points on this clonotype: Relative to the germline gene, one junction end is altered; a read error may explain this. This chain links TRBV12-3 or TRBV12-4 with TRBJ2-2; 7 bases agree with TRBD1. The CDR3 runs 14 residues. The CDR3 sequence is CTSTGDHRTGELFF. CDR3 nucleotides: TGTACCAGTACAGGGGACCATAGAACCGGGGAGCTGTTTTTT.

To note about this clonotype: This may be a read error, as it is one base from a much larger clone. The J gene is TRBJ1-4, the V gene TRBV6-5, with unresolved D. CDR3 length: 14 amino acids. The V gene lost 2 bases and the J gene lost 11 bases, with 15 bases spanning the gap. Germline-derived CDR1 and CDR2 are MNHEY and SVGAGI. The CDR3: CASSYAVEGGKLFF. The CDR3 nucleotides are TGTGCCAGCAGTTACGCGGTTGAGGGAGGGAAACTGTTTTTT.

In this sample, this clonotype turned up a few times. A read error is likely, as this CDR3 ends without the conserved phenylalanine or tryptophan. The genes are TRBV11-2 and TRBJ2-3, with 9 bases matching TRBD2. V dropped 3 bases and J dropped 5; count of bases not matched to a gene: 6. The CDR3 runs to 15 residues. Germline loops: CDR1 SGHAT, CDR2 FQNNGV. The CDR3 DNA is TGTGCCAGCAGCTTGCGGGAGGGGGGCCTAGATACGCAGTATTCT. Its protein product is CASSLREGGLDTQYS.